This TCR beta chain was sequenced during a study of CD8 T cells in Susac syndrome. Reverse transcription of about 0.5 to 1 ug RNA was carried out with random hexamers. TCR beta CDR3 was amplified by immunoSEQ covering 54 Vbeta and 13 Jbeta. TCRdb ran MiXCR on the immunoSEQ multiplex PCR reads and lists one entry per CDR3 protein. This repertoire shows 150,000 to 200,000 distinct CDR3 sequences, about 93% found once; its top ten account for 0.14%. J lost 9 bases, V lost 8 bases, and 8 bases had no gene match. The CDR3 has 14 amino acids. Germline loops: CDR1 MNHEY, CDR2 SVGEGT. Negative isolation yielded the CD8+ and CD4+ T cells, while FACS enriched the TEMRA cells.

This receptor was taken from a human donor in good health. The sample taken for sequencing was CD4+ T cells from PBMCs. The chain recombines TRBV6-2 or TRBV6-3 with TRBJ1-6; 9 positions agree with TRBD1. For the CDR3, the DNA is TGTGCCAGCGGTCAACAGGGGGCTGTTTCACCCCTCCACTTT. This codes for CASGQQGAVSPLHF.